This TCR beta chain emerged from a study of cytomegalovirus exposure and HLA in healthy donors. Use of 60 Vbeta and 13 Jbeta primers characterized the PCR. Data came from immunoSEQ multiplex PCR; TCRdb stores just in-frame clones and leaves some out. This sample has about 180,000 clones, with approximately 82% found just once. Details on this clone: Its antigen remains unidentified.

This CDR3 is built from 13 residues. Germline CDR1 is SGHRS and CDR2 is YFSETQ. The V end was cut by 0 bases, the J end by 2 bases, with 5 bases between. Study-level findings and limits: Previously analyzed data showed that most TCR beta V segments were productive at a frequency of about 87% or about 30%.

The sequencing sample was made of PBMCs. The origin of this receptor is a woman younger than 45 in good health and CMV-seronegative. The J gene is TRBJ2-5, the V gene TRBV5-1; no firm D call. CDR3 bases: TGCGCCAGCAGCTTGGCCCCTCAAGAGACCCAGTACTTC. It translates to CASSLAPQETQYF.